Listed below are T cell receptor beta chains from one sample, sequenced in a study of Ad26.COV2.S vaccination and SARS-CoV-2 variants. TCRdb's table, derived via immunoSEQ multiplex PCR, lists solely in-frame clones and lacks some. In the table there are 300,000 to 350,000 clones, roughly 89% of which are singletons. The sequencing used peripheral blood, collected in a trial of Ad26.COV2.S vaccine versus placebo. The source of these receptors is a person between 18 and 60 years old who received the Ad26.COV2.S COVID-19 vaccine or a placebo. CDR3s leave out the opening cysteine and the closing phenylalanine or tryptophan. Only some rows state a clone size, as once, few, many or a class for expanded clones.

J | size | V | CDR3
TRBJ1-1 | NA | TRBV4-1 | ASSLRTGMNTEAF
TRBJ2-1 | NA | TRBV28 | ASSLSRNEQF
TRBJ1-2 | NA | TRBV9 | ASSAGQGRGGYT
TRBJ2-1 | NA | TRBV12-2 | ASREGPNNEQF
TRBJ2-1 | NA | TRBV4-1 | ASSHPGVAGDNEQF
TRBJ1-1 | NA | TRBV11-2 | ASSLERRLSEAF
TRBJ2-7 | NA | TRBV5-1 | ASKWTDATTEQY
TRBJ2-3 | NA | TRBV12-3/TRBV12-4 | ASSQGDTQY
TRBJ2-2 | NA | TRBV29-1 | SVEGTNTGELF
TRBJ2-2 | once | TRBV18 | ASSFPGLAGQTGELF
TRBJ2-1 | NA | TRBV28 | ASIGVGLAGWKQF
TRBJ2-5 | NA | TRBV4-3 | ASSQGPGDRGKETQY
TRBJ2-3 | once | TRBV7-8 | ASSPQSLAGFSTDTQY
TRBJ1-4 | NA | TRBV27 | ASSLFGQGDEKLF
TRBJ1-5 | NA | TRBV3-1/TRBV3-2 | ASSPDYSNQPQH
TRBJ1-5 | NA | TRBV10-1 | ASSRDTDSNQPQH
TRBJ1-5 | NA | TRBV9 | ASSVDGNQPQH
TRBJ1-6 | NA | TRBV3-1/TRBV3-2 | LQGACNSPLH
TRBJ2-3 | NA | TRBV7-3 | ASSPLTSRFSITDTQY
TRBJ2-2 | NA | TRBV27 | ASSSGLAGVATGELF
TRBJ1-2 | NA | TRBV9 | ASSLGSYGYT
TRBJ1-1 | NA | TRBV4-2 | ASSQGDGAGQDNKAF
TRBJ1-4 | once | TRBV7-9 | ASSWGAGQNEKLF
TRBJ2-1 | NA | TRBV29-1 | SGRRRGGSTYNEQF
TRBJ1-5 | NA | TRBV6-4 | ASSDPGPSGPNSNQPQH
TRBJ2-7 | NA | TRBV19 | ASRRAVSSYEQY
TRBJ2-6 | NA | TRBV7-2 | ASSLTPTGIGANVLT
TRBJ1-4 | few | TRBV28 | ASSLRPREKLF
TRBJ1-5 | few | TRBV6-5 | ASSIDSNQPQH
TRBJ2-1 | NA | TRBV5-6 | ASSLIRGPGLASNEQF
TRBJ2-4 | NA | TRBV5-1 | ASSMGLAGVNIQY
TRBJ2-5 | NA | TRBV4-2 | ASSQGLAGAGETQY
TRBJ1-1 | NA | TRBV2 | ASSVAGQWRMNTEAF
TRBJ2-7 | NA | TRBV5-5 | ASSARRGTYEQY
TRBJ2-5 | NA | TRBV11-2 | ASSLEYGSVPETQY
TRBJ2-3 | NA | TRBV27 | ASSLVGGSPSTDTQY
TRBJ1-5 | NA | TRBV6-6 | ASRNDRAFNQPQH
TRBJ1-4 | NA | TRBV2 | ASNEGSTNEKLF
TRBJ1-2 | NA | TRBV2 | ASSEGERGALGYT
TRBJ1-1 | NA | TRBV2 | ASTVDRTNTEAF
TRBJ1-1 | NA | TRBV7-3 | ASSLTARQMNTEAF
TRBJ2-1 | NA | TRBV5-6 | ASSYGQGNNEQF
TRBJ2-5 | NA | TRBV2 | ASKVDGSETQY
TRBJ1-2 | NA | TRBV19 | ASSSRDRVWGYT
TRBJ1-6 | NA | TRBV2 | ASSDDSSYNSPLH